This record concerns one T cell receptor (beta chain) sequence. Its antigen is unknown. The sample originates from a study of a mutant IDH1 vaccine in newly diagnosed glioma. The overall study: Patients in the study were vaccinated eight times, receiving shots in weeks 1, 3, 5, 7, 11, 15, 19 and 23. The sex distribution of treated patients was approximately 62% male and about 38% female, with a mean age of around 40 years. Points from the study as a whole: Researchers report vaccine-induced immune responses in 93.3% of patients.

CDR3 length: 15 residues. Looked up from germline, CDR1 is SGHAT and CDR2 is FQNNGV. The trim removed 5 bases at V and 4 bases at J, leaving 4 bases unmatched. Regarding time point: week 23, last vaccination. Mutant IDH1 20-mer peptide, at 300 ug, made up each vaccine dose, with topical imiquimod. Sequencing used immunoSEQ multiplex PCR; TCRdb keeps in-frame clones, though not all of them. This sample yields about 65,000 clones, of which about 85% are seen a single time; approximately 3.8% belongs to the top ten. This sequence joins TRBV11-2 and TRBJ2-1; 11 positions agree with TRBD1. This receptor was taken from a young man with glioma. This specimen consisted of PBMCs, obtained from a glioma patient whose treatment included an IDH1 peptide vaccine. The CDR3 spells CASSRGQGDYNEQFF. Here the CDR3 DNA reads TGTGCCAGCAGCCGGGGACAGGGGGATTACAATGAGCAGTTCTTC.